The T cell receptor (beta chain) under discussion was sequenced for a study of CD8+ T cells in alopecia areata. cDNA reverse transcribed from extracted RNA served as the sequencing template. Only in-frame clones appear in the TCRdb table, and some are missing; sequencing was by immunoSEQ multiplex PCR. The repertoire holds roughly 73,000 clones, with over 25% as singletons. This clone was seen a few times. This CDR3 comprises 15 residues. The V and J ends lost 6 bases and 4 bases, in that order; junction bases with no gene match: 8. Germline V gene lookup returns CDR1 SGHVS and CDR2 FQNEAQ. Treatment indicated: oral pan-JAK inhibitor, 5-10 mg twice daily. Peripheral blood samples and lesional scalp punch biopsies were obtained from alopecia areata patients.

The chain couples TRBV7-8 to TRBJ2-7; 11 bases are a match to TRBD2. The sequence was obtained from a human donor with alopecia areata. Specimen: CD8+ T cells sorted from blood, collected at week 4, from a patient treated with tofacitinib. The CDR3 DNA is TGTGCCAGCAGTCGATATACTAGCGGGAGATACGAGCAGTACTTC. Translating it yields CASSRYTSGRYEQYF.